This T cell receptor (beta chain) was identified during a study of beta chain features in type 1 diabetes. CDR3 size: 14 residues. Losses at the gene ends were 4 bases for V and 3 bases for J; bases not matched to a gene: 5. The germline CDR1 and CDR2 sequences are SGHTA and FQGNSA. The authors reverse transcribed all of the isolated RNA, so sequencing captured expressed TCRB transcripts. Profiling relied on immunoSEQ multiplex PCR, and the TCRdb table lists in-frame clones only, not all of them. The table has about 450,000 clones, approximately 10% seen once. Study findings and constraints: Patients with Type 1 diabetes showed moderately but significantly shorter TCRB CDR3s in all four CD4+ subsets.

Approximately 0.11 L of blood, on average, came from one heparinised draw per donor. Cells sorted by CD45RO/CCR7/CD25/CD127/CD95/CD27 comprised CD4+ naive, central memory, regulatory and stem cell-like memory cells. Details on this clone: The antigen is not known.

The source material was naive CD4+ T cells from blood. The gene calls are TRBV7-2 and TRBJ1-2; 7 nucleotides match TRBD1. This TCR derives from a woman between 18 and 29 years old in good health. CDR3 DNA: TGTGCCAGCAGCTCGACAGGGACGGACTATGGCTACACCTTC. Translating it yields CASSSTGTDYGYTF. Complete variable domain (other parts from reference TRBV7-2 and TRBJ1-2): GAGVSQSPSNKVTEKGKDVELRCDPISGHTALYWYRQSLGQGLEFLIYFQGNSAPDKSGLPSDRFSAERTGGSVSTLTIQRTQQEDSAVYLCASSSTGTDYGYTFGSGTRLTVV.